These T cell receptor beta chains were read from a single sample in a study of cytomegalovirus exposure and HLA in healthy donors. The table came from immunoSEQ multiplex PCR; TCRdb's copy has only in-frame clones and leaves some out. Among about 140,000 clones listed, 73% were seen once. Material: PBMCs. The receptors were gathered from a woman aged 40 to 50 in good health and CMV-seronegative. Both conserved end residues are part of each CDR3. D genes are given only for firm matches. Size tells how often a clone was seen (once, few, many) or the class of an expanded clone, and some rows leave it out.

d_call clone_size cdr3_length j_call v_call cdr3_nt cdr3_aa
. . 14 TRBJ1-2 TRBV10-3 TGTGCCAGCAGTGAAGCGACCTGGAGCTATGGCTACACCTTC CASSEATWSYGYTF
. . 16 TRBJ1-1 TRBV5-5 TGTGCCAGCAGCTTGGAGTGGTGGCGGATGAACACTGAAGCTTTCTTT CASSLEWWRMNTEAFF
. . 10 TRBJ1-1 TRBV29-1 TGCAGCGCCCAAAACACTGAAGCTTTCTTT CSAQNTEAFF
. . 13 TRBJ2-5 TRBV4-1 TGCGCCAGCAGCTACGACTATCAAGAGACCCAGTACTTC CASSYDYQETQYF
. . 12 TRBJ1-2 TRBV9 TGTGCCAGCAGCGTAGGGAGCTATGGCTACACCTTC CASSVGSYGYTF
. . 14 TRBJ1-6 TRBV25-1 TGTGCCAGCAGCCCCGAGCCCTATAATTCACCCCTCCACTTT CASSPEPYNSPLHF
. . 14 TRBJ1-1 TRBV9 TGTGCCAGCAGCGGAGGACAGACGAACACTGAAGCTTTCTTT CASSGGQTNTEAFF
. . 15 TRBJ1-5 TRBV2 TGTGCCAGCAGTGAATTGCAGGGAAGCAATCAGCCCCAGCATTTT CASSELQGSNQPQHF
. . 13 TRBJ2-2 TRBV2 TGTGCCAGCAGTGAAAATCTTCCCGGGGAGCTGTTTTTT CASSENLPGELFF
TRBD1 . 14 TRBJ2-2 TRBV2 TGTGCCAGCAGTCGACAGGGGGCAACCGGGGAGCTGTTTTTT CASSRQGATGELFF
TRBD2 once 15 TRBJ2-7 TRBV29-1 TGCAGCGTTGTAGTACAAGCGGGGGGACCCTACGAGCAGTACTTC CSVVVQAGGPYEQYF
TRBD1 . 15 TRBJ2-7 TRBV6-5 TGTGCCAGCAGTCAATGGACAGGGGGGACCTACGAGCAGTACTTC CASSQWTGGTYEQYF
TRBD2 . 16 TRBJ2-2 TRBV5-4 TGTGCCAGCAGCTTGGGAGGACTAGCGGGGGAAAGGGAGCTGTTTTTT CASSLGGLAGERELFF
. few 13 TRBJ1-1 TRBV6-5 TGTGCCAGCAAATTAGGGGTATCCACTGAAGCTTTCTTT CASKLGVSTEAFF
. few 13 TRBJ1-2 TRBV11-2 TGTGCCAGCAGTCCAGACTCCCCCTATGGCTACACCTTC CASSPDSPYGYTF
TRBD1 few 14 TRBJ1-2 TRBV27 TGTGCCAGCGGCCGGGACAGGGGTTTCGGCGGCTACACCTTC CASGRDRGFGGYTF
. . 11 TRBJ2-7 TRBV5-1 TGCGCCAGCAGCTTCCACAGCGAGCAGTACTTC CASSFHSEQYF
TRBD1 . 12 TRBJ1-2 TRBV29-1 TGCAGCGTTGAGACAGGGGAGCATGGCTACACCTTC CSVETGEHGYTF
. . 19 TRBJ2-2 TRBV4-1 TGCGCCAGCAGTCAGGTGCTTTCTCGGTGGCGGGGACACACCGGGGAGCTGTTTTTT CASSQVLSRWRGHTGELFF
. . 15 TRBJ1-3 TRBV7-2 TGTGCCAGCAGCTTAGATGTGACAAATGGAAACACCATATATTTT CASSLDVTNGNTIYF
. . 14 TRBJ2-3 TRBV27 TGTGCCAGCCGAGATGGGGGGAACACAGATACGCAGTATTTT CASRDGGNTDTQYF
TRBD1 . 14 TRBJ2-1 TRBV28 TGTGCCAGCAGTTCCGGGACAGGATACAATGAGCAGTTCTTC CASSSGTGYNEQFF
TRBD1 . 14 TRBJ1-4 TRBV6-1 TGTGCCAGCAGAGAGGTTACAGGGGGTGAAAAACTGTTTTTT CASREVTGGEKLFF
. . 13 TRBJ2-2 TRBV9 TGTGCCAGCAGCGTAGTACTCACCGGGGAGCTGTTTTTT CASSVVLTGELFF
TRBD2 once 18 TRBJ2-1 TRBV9 TGTGCCAGCAGCCTTAGCCCACTAGCGGGGGGTCCGTACAATGAGCAGTTCTTC CASSLSPLAGGPYNEQFF
. . 14 TRBJ1-2 TRBV4-3 TGCGCCAGCAGCCAGGACAGAATAATCTATGGCTACACCTTC CASSQDRIIYGYTF
. few 15 TRBJ1-4 TRBV19 TGTGCCAGTAGAGCGATCGTTAGCGGTAATGAAAAACTGTTTTTT CASRAIVSGNEKLFF
. . 16 TRBJ1-1 TRBV7-2 TGTGCCAGCAGCGGGGGGGGGCCTCGAATGAACACTGAAGCTTTCTTT CASSGGGPRMNTEAFF
TRBD1 . 13 TRBJ1-2 TRBV28 TGTGCCAGCACCCAGGCAGGGGGCGCGGGCTACACCTTC CASTQAGGAGYTF
. few 16 TRBJ2-1 TRBV7-8 TGTGCCAGCAGCTTAGTTCCCCGGCAGACATACAATGAGCAGTTCTTC CASSLVPRQTYNEQFF
TRBD2 . 13 TRBJ2-5 TRBV5-4 TGTGCCAGCGGCCGGGGGGACCAAGAGACCCAGTACTTC CASGRGDQETQYF
. few 11 TRBJ2-4 TRBV7-3 TGTGCCAGCAGCCCCGGGAACATTCAGTACTTC CASSPGNIQYF
. . 16 TRBJ1-6 TRBV21-1 TGTGCCAGCAGCAAAGACCTTGAGGCAGATAATTCACCCCTCCACTTT CASSKDLEADNSPLHF
TRBD1 . 14 TRBJ1-4 TRBV7-9 TGTGCCAGCAGCAAGAGACAGGGGGATGAAAAACTGTTTTTT CASSKRQGDEKLFF
TRBD1 once 18 TRBJ2-6 TRBV9 TGTGCCAGCAGCGATGCCGGGACAGTCTACTCTGGGGCCAACGTCCTGACTTTC CASSDAGTVYSGANVLTF